This TCR beta chain derives from a study of CD8+CD57+ T cells in acquired aplastic anemia. General study points: Patients and controls had in common 25 to 30 CD8+ CDR3 sequences.

CD8+CD57+ cell expansion, shown by flow cytometry, had occurred in the patients selected for sequencing. Both TCR beta VDJ combination and CDR3 sequence profiling were carried out. Genomic DNA was the template for this profiling. TCRdb independently ran MiXCR on the reads; one entry per CDR3 protein. In the table there are 160,000 or so distinct CDR3 sequences, 40% to 55% of which are singletons. CDR1 is LNHDA, CDR2 SQIVND, per germline (reference sequence). This CDR3 has 17 residues. Trimming cost V 4 bases and J 0 bases, with 16 bases left between them. This clonotype was detected ten times or more. Its antigen is currently unknown.

The chain links TRBV19 to TRBJ2-1, with a possible D match to TRBD2 (6 bases). Specimen: sorted CD4+, CD8+, or CD8+CD57+ T cells (not recorded which) from PBMCs. This receptor was taken from a human donor with aplastic anemia. The DNA for the CDR3 is TGTGCCAGTAGTAAGTGGCGAGCCGGGAGCTCCTACAATGAGCAGTTCTTC. This translates into CASSKWRAGSSYNEQFF.